This is a list of T cell receptor beta chains from one sample in a study of cytomegalovirus exposure and HLA in healthy donors. Assay: immunoSEQ multiplex PCR; the TCRdb copy retains only in-frame clones and omits some. The sample carries over 150,000 clones, under 90% recorded once. Sequencing input: PBMCs. The receptors shown here come from a woman aged 18-29 years in good health and CMV-seropositive. The CDR3 runs from the conserved cysteine through the conserved F or W. The D gene is left open where the match is weak. Expanded clones get a size class; other rows say once, few or many, or leave the size out.

v_gene: TRBV28; d_gene: TRBD1; abundance: once; j_gene: TRBJ1-3; CDR3aa: CASSKTGQGSWGNTIYF; CDR3nt: TGTGCCAGCAGTAAAACCGGACAGGGGTCGTGGGGAAACACCATATATTTT
v_gene: TRBV27; d_gene: -; abundance: once; j_gene: TRBJ1-1; CDR3aa: CASSLTGSGTEAFF; CDR3nt: TGTGCCAGCAGTTTAACGGGCTCGGGAACTGAAGCTTTCTTT
v_gene: TRBV4-2; d_gene: -; abundance: -; j_gene: TRBJ2-5; CDR3aa: CASSREETQYF; CDR3nt: TGTGCCAGCAGCCGAGAAGAGACCCAGTACTTC
v_gene: TRBV5-1; d_gene: -; abundance: once; j_gene: TRBJ2-7; CDR3aa: CASSLGGRGGYEQYF; CDR3nt: TGCGCCAGCAGCTTGGGCGGGAGAGGGGGCTACGAGCAGTACTTC
v_gene: TRBV23-1; d_gene: -; abundance: -; j_gene: TRBJ1-1; CDR3aa: CASSQSRRRGGTEAFF; CDR3nt: TGCGCCAGCAGTCAATCACGGCGTCGAGGGGGAACTGAAGCTTTCTTT
v_gene: TRBV5-1; d_gene: -; abundance: few; j_gene: TRBJ2-1; CDR3aa: CASSLVGDTYNEQFF; CDR3nt: TGCGCCAGCAGCTTGGTGGGGGACACCTACAATGAGCAGTTCTTC
v_gene: TRBV30; d_gene: -; abundance: -; j_gene: TRBJ1-2; CDR3aa: CAYYRDSGIGYTF; CDR3nt: TGTGCCTACTACCGGGACTCGGGAATTGGCTACACCTTC
v_gene: TRBV19; d_gene: -; abundance: -; j_gene: TRBJ2-2; CDR3aa: CASSIGGLVHTGELFF; CDR3nt: TGTGCCAGTAGTATAGGCGGGCTAGTGCACACCGGGGAGCTGTTTTTT
v_gene: TRBV21-1; d_gene: -; abundance: -; j_gene: TRBJ2-4; CDR3aa: CASSKGREQYF; CDR3nt: TGTGCCAGCAGCAAAGGGCGGGAACAGTACTTC
v_gene: TRBV6-1; d_gene: -; abundance: -; j_gene: TRBJ1-1; CDR3aa: CASNSRGAFF; CDR3nt: TGTGCCAGCAACTCCCGCGGGGCTTTCTTT
v_gene: TRBV7-9; d_gene: TRBD2; abundance: -; j_gene: TRBJ2-1; CDR3aa: CASSQGLAGVFEQFF; CDR3nt: TGTGCCAGCAGCCAAGGACTAGCGGGAGTATTTGAGCAGTTCTTC
v_gene: TRBV2; d_gene: -; abundance: -; j_gene: TRBJ1-2; CDR3aa: CASSADSYGYTF; CDR3nt: TGTGCCAGCAGTGCAGACAGCTATGGCTACACCTTC
v_gene: TRBV30; d_gene: TRBD2; abundance: -; j_gene: TRBJ2-1; CDR3aa: CAWSVAGGPNEQFF; CDR3nt: TGTGCCTGGAGTGTAGCGGGAGGGCCAAATGAGCAGTTCTTC
v_gene: TRBV18; d_gene: -; abundance: -; j_gene: TRBJ2-2; CDR3aa: CASSPQGQNTGELFF; CDR3nt: TGTGCCAGCTCACCACAAGGACAGAACACCGGGGAGCTGTTTTTT
v_gene: TRBV19; d_gene: TRBD1; abundance: -; j_gene: TRBJ1-5; CDR3aa: CASSIDQRNRGSYQPQHF; CDR3nt: TGTGCCAGTAGTATAGATCAGAGAAACAGGGGTTCTTATCAGCCCCAGCATTTT
v_gene: TRBV11-2; d_gene: -; abundance: -; j_gene: TRBJ1-4; CDR3aa: CASRLVGGTNEKLFF; CDR3nt: TGTGCCAGCAGATTAGTGGGGGGGACTAATGAAAAACTGTTTTTT
v_gene: TRBV7-9; d_gene: TRBD1; abundance: -; j_gene: TRBJ2-2; CDR3aa: CASSLQRTGTTGELFF; CDR3nt: TGTGCCAGCAGCCTACAGAGGACAGGGACCACCGGGGAGCTGTTTTTT
v_gene: TRBV7-6; d_gene: TRBD1; abundance: -; j_gene: TRBJ2-1; CDR3aa: CASGPRQGIEQFF; CDR3nt: TGTGCCAGCGGCCCAAGACAGGGGATTGAGCAGTTCTTC
v_gene: TRBV29-1; d_gene: -; abundance: once; j_gene: TRBJ1-1; CDR3aa: CSVVDRGVNTEAFF; CDR3nt: TGCAGCGTTGTAGATCGAGGAGTGAACACTGAAGCTTTCTTT
v_gene: TRBV6-5; d_gene: -; abundance: -; j_gene: TRBJ2-1; CDR3aa: CASSYVQGTAHNEQFF; CDR3nt: TGTGCCAGCAGTTACGTCCAGGGAACAGCCCACAATGAGCAGTTCTTC
v_gene: TRBV9; d_gene: -; abundance: few; j_gene: TRBJ2-1; CDR3aa: CASSVASPGTFYNEQFF; CDR3nt: TGTGCCAGCAGCGTAGCTAGCCCCGGGACATTCTACAATGAGCAGTTCTTC
v_gene: TRBV23-1; d_gene: -; abundance: -; j_gene: TRBJ2-7; CDR3aa: CASSFSKRQRSSYEQYF; CDR3nt: TGCGCCAGCAGTTTCTCGAAGAGGCAGCGAAGCTCCTACGAGCAGTACTTC
v_gene: TRBV19; d_gene: TRBD1; abundance: -; j_gene: TRBJ2-3; CDR3aa: CASSKQPGQGITDTQYF; CDR3nt: TGTGCCAGTAGTAAACAACCTGGACAGGGGATCACAGATACGCAGTATTTT
v_gene: TRBV6-5; d_gene: TRBD1; abundance: -; j_gene: TRBJ2-3; CDR3aa: CASSYSGIQGAYTQYF; CDR3nt: TGTGCCAGCAGTTACTCCGGAATCCAGGGGGCATATACGCAGTATTTT
v_gene: TRBV10-1; d_gene: TRBD2; abundance: -; j_gene: TRBJ2-7; CDR3aa: CASSEAGDYEQYF; CDR3nt: TGCGCCAGCAGTGAAGCGGGAGACTACGAGCAGTACTTC
v_gene: TRBV28; d_gene: TRBD1; abundance: -; j_gene: TRBJ2-1; CDR3aa: CASRPTGGAYNEQFF; CDR3nt: TGTGCCAGCAGGCCGACAGGGGGCGCCTACAATGAGCAGTTCTTC
v_gene: TRBV10-2; d_gene: TRBD1; abundance: -; j_gene: TRBJ1-2; CDR3aa: CASSESSTGGYGYTF; CDR3nt: TGCGCCAGCAGTGAGTCGAGTACAGGGGGCTATGGCTACACCTTC
v_gene: TRBV30; d_gene: TRBD1; abundance: -; j_gene: TRBJ2-7; CDR3aa: CAWSGLGGSADEQYF; CDR3nt: TGTGCCTGGAGTGGATTAGGGGGCAGCGCGGACGAGCAGTACTTC
v_gene: TRBV7-2; d_gene: -; abundance: -; j_gene: TRBJ1-5; CDR3aa: CASSLQAASNQPQHF; CDR3nt: TGTGCCAGCAGCTTACAGGCAGCTAGCAATCAGCCCCAGCATTTT
v_gene: TRBV29-1; d_gene: -; abundance: few; j_gene: TRBJ1-2; CDR3aa: CSVLREYGYTF; CDR3nt: TGCAGCGTTCTCAGGGAATATGGCTACACCTTC
v_gene: TRBV4-2; d_gene: TRBD2; abundance: -; j_gene: TRBJ2-7; CDR3aa: CASSQGLAGEQYF; CDR3nt: TGTGCCAGCAGCCAAGGACTAGCGGGAGAGCAGTACTTC
v_gene: TRBV12-5; d_gene: -; abundance: -; j_gene: TRBJ2-1; CDR3aa: CASGEGSSYNEQFF; CDR3nt: TGTGCTAGTGGAGAGGGTTCTTCCTACAATGAGCAGTTCTTC
v_gene: TRBV11-3; d_gene: TRBD1; abundance: -; j_gene: TRBJ1-1; CDR3aa: CASSLESDRDTEAFF; CDR3nt: TGTGCCAGCAGCTTAGAGAGTGACAGGGACACTGAAGCTTTCTTT
v_gene: TRBV5-1; d_gene: -; abundance: -; j_gene: TRBJ1-2; CDR3aa: CASSTPTGNYGYTF; CDR3nt: TGCGCCAGCAGCACCCCAACGGGAAACTATGGCTACACCTTC
v_gene: TRBV21-1; d_gene: -; abundance: -; j_gene: TRBJ1-5; CDR3aa: CASSNSVLRDQPQHF; CDR3nt: TGTGCCAGCAGCAATAGTGTTCTACGAGATCAGCCCCAGCATTTT
v_gene: TRBV11-2; d_gene: TRBD2; abundance: -; j_gene: TRBJ2-7; CDR3aa: CASSFGLAGVGEQYF; CDR3nt: TGTGCCAGCAGCTTCGGACTAGCGGGAGTTGGCGAGCAGTACTTC
v_gene: TRBV5-4; d_gene: -; abundance: -; j_gene: TRBJ2-2; CDR3aa: CASSLQGRLNTGELFF; CDR3nt: TGTGCCAGCAGCCTACAGGGGAGGTTAAACACCGGGGAGCTGTTTTTT
v_gene: TRBV10-3; d_gene: TRBD2; abundance: -; j_gene: TRBJ2-5; CDR3aa: CAISESARREQETQYF; CDR3nt: TGTGCCATCAGTGAGTCGGCCAGGCGGGAGCAAGAGACCCAGTACTTC
v_gene: TRBV5-1; d_gene: -; abundance: -; j_gene: TRBJ1-1; CDR3aa: CASSLEEAVNTEAFF; CDR3nt: TGCGCCAGCAGCCTGGAGGAGGCAGTGAACACTGAAGCTTTCTTT
v_gene: TRBV6-6; d_gene: TRBD2; abundance: -; j_gene: TRBJ2-7; CDR3aa: CASTDRGGDEQYF; CDR3nt: TGTGCCAGCACCGACCGGGGGGGTGACGAGCAGTACTTC
v_gene: TRBV7-6; d_gene: -; abundance: -; j_gene: TRBJ2-7; CDR3aa: CASSLIGPRPVSYEQYF; CDR3nt: TGTGCCAGCAGCTTAATCGGCCCGCGGCCAGTATCCTACGAGCAGTACTTC
v_gene: TRBV5-1; d_gene: -; abundance: -; j_gene: TRBJ2-7; CDR3aa: CASSLNTINYEQYF; CDR3nt: TGCGCCAGCAGCTTGAACACCATCAACTACGAGCAGTACTTC
v_gene: TRBV7-9; d_gene: TRBD2; abundance: few; j_gene: TRBJ2-7; CDR3aa: CASSLSTSDHEQYF; CDR3nt: TGTGCCAGCAGCTTATCGACTAGCGACCACGAGCAGTACTTC
v_gene: TRBV12-5; d_gene: -; abundance: once; j_gene: TRBJ2-2; CDR3aa: CASGLHDGELFF; CDR3nt: TGTGCTAGTGGTTTACACGACGGGGAGCTGTTTTTT
v_gene: TRBV7-9; d_gene: -; abundance: -; j_gene: TRBJ1-4; CDR3aa: CASSRRRSEGNEKLFF; CDR3nt: TGTGCCAGCAGCCGGAGGCGCTCCGAGGGAAATGAAAAACTGTTTTTT
v_gene: TRBV15; d_gene: TRBD2; abundance: -; j_gene: TRBJ2-1; CDR3aa: CATSRDSGRALNEQFF; CDR3nt: TGTGCCACCAGCAGAGATAGCGGGAGGGCCTTAAATGAGCAGTTCTTC
v_gene: TRBV7-3; d_gene: TRBD2; abundance: -; j_gene: TRBJ2-3; CDR3aa: CASSLASGRSDTQYF; CDR3nt: TGTGCCAGCAGCTTAGCTAGCGGGAGGTCAGATACGCAGTATTTT
v_gene: TRBV4-3; d_gene: -; abundance: -; j_gene: TRBJ2-2; CDR3aa: CASSQESGKVTGELFF; CDR3nt: TGCGCCAGCAGCCAAGAGTCAGGGAAAGTCACCGGGGAGCTGTTTTTT
v_gene: TRBV6-4; d_gene: -; abundance: -; j_gene: TRBJ2-1; CDR3aa: CASSHTRSSYNEQFF; CDR3nt: TGTGCCAGCAGCCATACTCGAAGCTCCTACAATGAGCAGTTCTTC
v_gene: TRBV6-1; d_gene: -; abundance: -; j_gene: TRBJ2-1; CDR3aa: CASRDSSYNEQFF; CDR3nt: TGTGCCAGCAGGGACAGCTCCTACAATGAGCAGTTCTTC
v_gene: TRBV13; d_gene: -; abundance: -; j_gene: TRBJ1-1; CDR3aa: CASMRLGSSKSNTEAFF; CDR3nt: TGTGCCAGCATGCGATTAGGTAGCAGTAAAAGTAACACTGAAGCTTTCTTT
v_gene: TRBV5-1; d_gene: TRBD2; abundance: -; j_gene: TRBJ2-5; CDR3aa: CASSPEGTGGTQYF; CDR3nt: TGCGCCAGCAGCCCGGAGGGGACGGGAGGGACCCAGTACTTC
v_gene: TRBV28; d_gene: -; abundance: -; j_gene: TRBJ2-7; CDR3aa: CASSAQGFSSYEQYF; CDR3nt: TGTGCCAGCAGTGCTCAGGGGTTTTCGTCCTACGAGCAGTACTTC
v_gene: TRBV6-5; d_gene: TRBD1; abundance: -; j_gene: TRBJ1-2; CDR3aa: CASSSNRDRGYTF; CDR3nt: TGTGCCAGCAGTTCCAACCGGGACAGAGGCTACACCTTC
v_gene: TRBV5-6; d_gene: -; abundance: -; j_gene: TRBJ2-7; CDR3aa: CASSLWGDSGSYEQYF; CDR3nt: TGTGCCAGCAGCTTGTGGGGGGACAGCGGCTCCTACGAGCAGTACTTC
v_gene: TRBV4-1; d_gene: TRBD1; abundance: -; j_gene: TRBJ2-2; CDR3aa: CASSQDGQGAPGELFF; CDR3nt: TGCGCCAGCAGCCAAGACGGACAGGGGGCTCCCGGGGAGCTGTTTTTT
v_gene: TRBV29-1; d_gene: TRBD1; abundance: -; j_gene: TRBJ2-7; CDR3aa: CSVLSPSTGSGEQYF; CDR3nt: TGCAGCGTTCTTTCTCCCTCGACAGGGTCGGGCGAGCAGTACTTC